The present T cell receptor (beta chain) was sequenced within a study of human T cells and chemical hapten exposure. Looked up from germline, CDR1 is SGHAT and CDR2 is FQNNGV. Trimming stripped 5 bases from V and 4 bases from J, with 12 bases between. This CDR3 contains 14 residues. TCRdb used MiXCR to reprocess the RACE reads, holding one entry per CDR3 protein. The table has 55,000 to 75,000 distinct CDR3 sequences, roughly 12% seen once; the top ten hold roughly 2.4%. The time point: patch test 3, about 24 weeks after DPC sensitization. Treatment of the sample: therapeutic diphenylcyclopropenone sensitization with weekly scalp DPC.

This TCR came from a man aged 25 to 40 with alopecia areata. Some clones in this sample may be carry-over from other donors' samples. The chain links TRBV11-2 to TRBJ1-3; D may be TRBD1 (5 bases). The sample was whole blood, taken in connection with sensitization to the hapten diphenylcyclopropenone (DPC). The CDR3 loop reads CASSAGTVGNTIYF. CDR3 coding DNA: TGTGCCAGCAGCGCCGGGACCGTCGGAAACACCATATATTTT.